Sequencing of this TCR beta chain was carried out in a study of blood T cell repertoires in COVID-19. On the study more broadly: From T cells, B-cell-depleted T cells, or PBMCs came the material, which was cDNA or gDNA.

The CDR3 covers 15 residues. V was pared by 3 bases and J by 6 bases, with 16 bases between. The germline gives CDR1 SGDLS, CDR2 YYNGEE. Per the original data handling: From reference gene primer amplification, estimates of nucleated cell counts were derived. Here immunoSEQ multiplex PCR was the method, and the copy in TCRdb shows in-frame clones only, minus some. The V and J calls and the clone size are those of that table, but D and trimming were determined from the DNA. This table holds about 260,000 clones, about 86% found once. The chain uses TRBV9 and TRBJ2-1, with D possibly being TRBD2 (6 bases). The receptor's source is a man aged 18 to 30 with active or convalescent COVID-19. Sample: peripheral blood. Here the CDR3 reads CASSGLGRGFNEQFF. The CDR3 region has the DNA TGTGCCAGCAGCGGACTAGGTCGGGGCTTCAATGAGCAGTTCTTC.